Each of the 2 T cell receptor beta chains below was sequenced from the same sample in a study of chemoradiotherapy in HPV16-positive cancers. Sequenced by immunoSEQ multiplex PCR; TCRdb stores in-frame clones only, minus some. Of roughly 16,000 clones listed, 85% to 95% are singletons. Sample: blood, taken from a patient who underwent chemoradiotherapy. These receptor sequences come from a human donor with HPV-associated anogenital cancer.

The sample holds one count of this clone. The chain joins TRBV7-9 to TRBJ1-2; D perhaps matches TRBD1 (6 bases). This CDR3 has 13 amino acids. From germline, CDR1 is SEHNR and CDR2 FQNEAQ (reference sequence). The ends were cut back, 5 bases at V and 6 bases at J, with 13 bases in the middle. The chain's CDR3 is CASSQGGPDGYTF. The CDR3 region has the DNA TGTGCCAGCAGCCAAGGGGGACCGGATGGCTACACCTTC.

The CDR3 coding sequence is TGTGCCAGCAGTGTCGAGGGGGGGAACACTGAAGCTTTCTTT. Translated, it gives CASSVEGGNTEAFF. The J gene is TRBJ1-1, the V gene TRBV6-1, with D perhaps matching TRBD1 (6 bases). The CDR3 contains 14 residues. Germline CDR1 and CDR2: MNHNS and SASEGT. The V and J ends lost 4 bases and 1 base respectively, with 10 bases between them.